This T cell receptor beta chain was sequenced for a study of blood T cell repertoires in COVID-19. Study summary: Acute and convalescent COVID-19 specimens originated in the United States, Italy and Spain.

Enrollees, about 18 to 89 years old, lived in fewer than 25 US areas. Self-reported history from a screening survey and questionnaire set each donor's cohort. Donors of Cohort 3 who recovered were those that had two negative PCRs, clearance, or symptom resolution. The germline V gene encodes CDR1 SGHTA and CDR2 FQGNSA. V shed 6 bases, J shed 10 bases, and the junction held 5 bases outside the gene matches. There are 13 residues in the CDR3. The protocol was immunoSEQ multiplex PCR, while the TCRdb copy is restricted to in-frame clones and leaves out a portion. The sample gives 150,000 to 250,000 clones, approximately 80% of which show up once; over 9.5% is in the top ten.

V gene TRBV7-2 combines with J gene TRBJ1-6; 8 positions match TRBD1. The specimen was PBMCs or T cells enriched from blood (not recorded which). The sequence derives from a man aged 35 to 55 who had recovered from COVID-19. CDR3 protein: CASRWTGNSPLHF. The CDR3 nucleotides are TGTGCCAGCAGGTGGACAGGGAACTCACCCCTCCACTTT. Supplemented by reference TRBV7-2 and TRBJ1-6, the full variable domain reads GAGVSQSPSNKVTEKGKDVELRCDPISGHTALYWYRQSLGQGLEFLIYFQGNSAPDKSGLPSDRFSAERTGGSVSTLTIQRTQQEDSAVYLCASRWTGNSPLHFGNGTRLTVT.